This TCR beta chain was observed in a study of cytomegalovirus exposure and HLA in healthy donors. Study-level background: Later, an analysis reported that the 95 to 150 validation repertoires had used the same platform as the 550 to 750 first-cohort repertoires.

Remarks on this clone: Its antigen is as yet unknown.

The V and J ends lost 4 bases and 7 bases respectively, with 9 bases between them. CDR3 length equals 12 residues. CDR1 is SGHRS and CDR2 is YFSETQ in the germline V gene. Produced via immunoSEQ multiplex PCR; TCRdb's table is partial and in-frame only. Among about 49,000 clones listed, roughly nine tenths were seen once. Findings of the study overall: It was found in a later analysis that first-cohort TCR clusters tended to co-occur in the 100 to 150 validation repertoires. The study put some 150 TCR beta chains on its list as cytomegalovirus-associated.

The receptor was isolated from a young man in good health and CMV-seronegative. The chain links TRBV5-1 to TRBJ2-1; D gene uncertain. The sequenced sample was PBMCs. CDR3 nucleotide sequence: TGCGCCAGCAGCCCGCATGAGAATGAGCAGTTCTTC. It codes for CASSPHENEQFF.